This T cell receptor beta chain was recorded in a study of CD4 T cells in relation to SARS-CoV-2 and coronaviruses. Study in general: PBMCs were cultured with antigen for over nine days before TCR beta sequencing. No peptide or an HIV-1 Nef peptide pool served as negative control.

CD4+ T cells from unexposed donors were obtained before the COVID-19 pandemic (2011-2018). After about 10 days of culture, CD4+ T cells were isolated. Some 1.9 million PBMCs per well were cultured with 7.5 to 10 IU/ml IL-2. About this clone itself: Its target is not known.

Data came from immunoSEQ multiplex PCR; TCRdb stores just in-frame clones and leaves some out. Here the sample spans 15,000 to 20,000 clones, around 80% being singletons. The CDR3 runs to 16 residues. In germline, CDR1 is MNHEY, CDR2 SMNVEV (reference sequence). V shed 3 bases and J shed 0 bases, with 15 bases lying between them. The sequence was obtained from a human donor in good health. V is TRBV27 and J is TRBJ2-7; tentative D call: TRBD1 (5 bases). Material for sequencing was CD4+ T cells from PBMCs, cultured in vitro. The CDR3: CASSFSGDSYSYEQYF. The CDR3 DNA reads TGTGCCAGCAGTTTCTCTGGAGACAGCTACTCCTACGAGCAGTACTTC.